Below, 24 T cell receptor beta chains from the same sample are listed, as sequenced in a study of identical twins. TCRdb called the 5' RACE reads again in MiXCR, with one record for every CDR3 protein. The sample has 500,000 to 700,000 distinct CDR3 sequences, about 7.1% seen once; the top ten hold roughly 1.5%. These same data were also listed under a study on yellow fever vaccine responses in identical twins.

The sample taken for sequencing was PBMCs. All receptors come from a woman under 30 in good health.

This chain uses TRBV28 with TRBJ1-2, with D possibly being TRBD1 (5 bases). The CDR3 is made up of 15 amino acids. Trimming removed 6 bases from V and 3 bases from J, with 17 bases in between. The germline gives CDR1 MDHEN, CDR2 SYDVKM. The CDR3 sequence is CASRVQDPGDYGYTF. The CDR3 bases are TGTGCCAGCAGAGTACAGGACCCCGGGGACTATGGCTACACCTTC.

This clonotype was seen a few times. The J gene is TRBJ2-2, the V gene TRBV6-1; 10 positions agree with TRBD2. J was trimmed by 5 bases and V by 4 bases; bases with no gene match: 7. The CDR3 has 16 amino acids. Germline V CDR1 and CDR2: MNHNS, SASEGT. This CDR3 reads CASSVIAGGPTGELFF. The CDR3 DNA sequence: TGTGCCAGCAGTGTAATAGCGGGGGGTCCTACCGGGGAGCTGTTTTTT.

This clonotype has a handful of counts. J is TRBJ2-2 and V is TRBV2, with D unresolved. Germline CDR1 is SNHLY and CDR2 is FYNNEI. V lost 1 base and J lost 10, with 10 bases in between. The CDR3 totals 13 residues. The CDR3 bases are TGTGCCAGCAGTGAAGGCACGCCCGCGGAGCTGTTTTTT. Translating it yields CASSEGTPAELFF.

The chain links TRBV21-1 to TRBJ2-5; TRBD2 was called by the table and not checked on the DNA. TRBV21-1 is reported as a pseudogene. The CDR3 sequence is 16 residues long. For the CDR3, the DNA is TGTGCCAACCCTCTAGCGGGAGGCTCTTACCAAGAGACCCAGTACTTC. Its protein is CANPLAGGSYQETQYF.

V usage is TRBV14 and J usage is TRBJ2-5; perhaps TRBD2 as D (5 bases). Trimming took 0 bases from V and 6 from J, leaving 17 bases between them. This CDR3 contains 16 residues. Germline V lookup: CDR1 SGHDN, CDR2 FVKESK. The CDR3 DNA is TGTGCCAGCAGCCAAGATGGAGGTAGTGTTGGAAAGACCCAGTACTTC. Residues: CASSQDGGSVGKTQYF. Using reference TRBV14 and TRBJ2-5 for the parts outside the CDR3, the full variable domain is EAGVTQFPSHSVIEKGQTVTLRCDPISGHDNLYWYRRVMGKEIKFLLHFVKESKQDESGMPNNRFLAERTGGTYSTLKVQPAELEDSGVYFCASSQDGGSVGKTQYFGPGTRLLVL.

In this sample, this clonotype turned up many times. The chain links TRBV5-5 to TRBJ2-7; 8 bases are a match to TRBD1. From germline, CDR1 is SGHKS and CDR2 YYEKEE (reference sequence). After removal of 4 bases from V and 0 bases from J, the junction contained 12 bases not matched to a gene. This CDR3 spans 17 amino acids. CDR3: CASSPAPGQAYSYEQYV. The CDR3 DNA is TGTGCCAGCAGCCCCGCCCCGGGACAGGCGTACTCCTACGAGCAGTACGTC.

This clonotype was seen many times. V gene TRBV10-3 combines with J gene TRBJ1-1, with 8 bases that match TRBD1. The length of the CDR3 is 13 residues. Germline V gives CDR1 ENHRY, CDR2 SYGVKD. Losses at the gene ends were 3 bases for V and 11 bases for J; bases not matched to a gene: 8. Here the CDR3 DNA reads TGTGCCATCAGTGATCAGGCAGGGGGCGCCGCTTTCTTT. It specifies CAISDQAGGAAFF.

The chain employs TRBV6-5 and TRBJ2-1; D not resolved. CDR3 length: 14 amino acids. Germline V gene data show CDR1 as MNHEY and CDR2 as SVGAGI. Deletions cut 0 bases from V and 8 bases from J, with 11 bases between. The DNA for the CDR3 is TGTGCCAGCAGTTACTCAGCCGGGTACGATGAGCAGTTCTTC. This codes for CASSYSAGYDEQFF.

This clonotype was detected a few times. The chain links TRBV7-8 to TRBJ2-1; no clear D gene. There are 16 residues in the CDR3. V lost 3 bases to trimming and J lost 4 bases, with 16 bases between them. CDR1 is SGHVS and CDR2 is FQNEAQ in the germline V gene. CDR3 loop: CASSFSGGIVYNEQFF. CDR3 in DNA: TGTGCCAGCAGCTTTTCGGGCGGAATCGTTTACAATGAGCAGTTCTTC. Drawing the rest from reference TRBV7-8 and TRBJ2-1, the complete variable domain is GAGVSQSPRYKVAKRGQDVALRCDPISGHVSLFWYQQALGQGPEFLTYFQNEAQLDKSGLPSDRFFAERPEGSVSTLKIQRTQQEDSAVYLCASSFSGGIVYNEQFFGPGTRLTVL.

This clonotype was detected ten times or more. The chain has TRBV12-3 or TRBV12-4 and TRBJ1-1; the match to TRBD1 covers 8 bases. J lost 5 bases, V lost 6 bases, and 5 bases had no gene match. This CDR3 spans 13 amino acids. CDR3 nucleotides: TGTGCCAGCAGAGGACAGGGCGGGACTGAAGCTTTCTTT. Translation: CASRGQGGTEAFF.

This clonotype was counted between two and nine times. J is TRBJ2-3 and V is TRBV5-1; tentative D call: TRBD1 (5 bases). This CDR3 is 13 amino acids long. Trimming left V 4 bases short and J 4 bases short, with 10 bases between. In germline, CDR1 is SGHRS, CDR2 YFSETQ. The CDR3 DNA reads TGCGCCAGCAGCGGTGAAGGGGCAGATACGCAGTATTTT. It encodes CASSGEGADTQYF.

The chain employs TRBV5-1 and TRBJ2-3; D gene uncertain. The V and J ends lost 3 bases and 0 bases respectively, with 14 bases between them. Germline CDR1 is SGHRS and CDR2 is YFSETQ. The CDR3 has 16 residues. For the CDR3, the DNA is TGCGCCAGCAGCTATCGATCCCTGGATAGCACAGATACGCAGTATTTT. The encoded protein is CASSYRSLDSTDTQYF.

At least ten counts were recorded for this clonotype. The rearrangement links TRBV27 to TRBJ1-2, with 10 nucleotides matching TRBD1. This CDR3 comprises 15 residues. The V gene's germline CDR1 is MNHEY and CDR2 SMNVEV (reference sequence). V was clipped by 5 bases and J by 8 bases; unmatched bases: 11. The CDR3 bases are TGTGCCAGCAGTATACGGGGACAGGGGTTCGCCGGCTACACCTTC. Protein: CASSIRGQGFAGYTF.

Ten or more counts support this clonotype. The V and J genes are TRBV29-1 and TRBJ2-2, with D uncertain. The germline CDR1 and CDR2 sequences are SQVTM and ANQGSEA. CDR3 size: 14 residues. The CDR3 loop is CNRTPFRATGELFF. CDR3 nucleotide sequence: TGCAATCGGACGCCTTTTCGGGCCACCGGGGAGCTGTTTTTT.

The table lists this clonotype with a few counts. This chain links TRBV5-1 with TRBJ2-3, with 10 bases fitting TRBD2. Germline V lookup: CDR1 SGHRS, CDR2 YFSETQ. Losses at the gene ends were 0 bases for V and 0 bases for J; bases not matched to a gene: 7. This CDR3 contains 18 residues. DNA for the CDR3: TGCGCCAGCAGCTTGGCCCGGACTAGCGGCCCCAGCACAGATACGCAGTATTTT. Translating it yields CASSLARTSGPSTDTQYF.

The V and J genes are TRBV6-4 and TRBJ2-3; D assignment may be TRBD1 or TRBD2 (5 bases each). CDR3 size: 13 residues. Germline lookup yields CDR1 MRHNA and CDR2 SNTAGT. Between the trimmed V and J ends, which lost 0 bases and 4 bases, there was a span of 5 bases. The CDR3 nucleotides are TGTGCCAGCAGTGACTCGGGGGCAGATACGCAGTATTTT. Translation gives CASSDSGADTQYF.

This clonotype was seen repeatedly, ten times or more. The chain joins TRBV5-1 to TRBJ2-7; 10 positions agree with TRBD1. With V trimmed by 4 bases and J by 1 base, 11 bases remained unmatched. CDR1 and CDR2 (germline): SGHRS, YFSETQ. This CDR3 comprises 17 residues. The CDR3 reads CASSARQGATSSYEQYV. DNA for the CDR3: TGCGCCAGCAGCGCCAGACAGGGGGCGACCTCTTCCTACGAGCAGTACGTC.

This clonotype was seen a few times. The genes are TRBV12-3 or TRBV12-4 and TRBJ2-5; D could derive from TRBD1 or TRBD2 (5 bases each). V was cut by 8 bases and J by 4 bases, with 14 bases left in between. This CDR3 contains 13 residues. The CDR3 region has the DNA TGTGCCAGCCGGGACCAGGGAACAGAGACCCAGTACTTC. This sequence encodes CASRDQGTETQYF.

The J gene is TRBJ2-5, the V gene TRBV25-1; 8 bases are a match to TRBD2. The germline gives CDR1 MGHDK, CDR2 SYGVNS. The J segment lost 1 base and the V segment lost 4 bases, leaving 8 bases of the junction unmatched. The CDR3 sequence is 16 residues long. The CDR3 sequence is CASSASGTRSQETQYF. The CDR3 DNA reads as TGTGCCAGCAGTGCCTCCGGGACTAGGTCCCAAGAGACCCAGTACTTC.

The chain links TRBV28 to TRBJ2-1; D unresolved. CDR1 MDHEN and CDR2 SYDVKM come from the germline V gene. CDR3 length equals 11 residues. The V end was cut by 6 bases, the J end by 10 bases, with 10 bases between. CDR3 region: CASSIGREQFF. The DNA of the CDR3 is TGTGCCAGCAGCATAGGGCGGGAGCAGTTCTTC.

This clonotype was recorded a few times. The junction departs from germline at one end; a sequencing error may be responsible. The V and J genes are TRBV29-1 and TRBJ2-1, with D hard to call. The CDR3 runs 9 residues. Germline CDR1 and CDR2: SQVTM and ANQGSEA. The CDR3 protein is CSVEEGWGF. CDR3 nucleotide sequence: TGCAGCGTTGAAGAGGGTTGGGGCTTC.

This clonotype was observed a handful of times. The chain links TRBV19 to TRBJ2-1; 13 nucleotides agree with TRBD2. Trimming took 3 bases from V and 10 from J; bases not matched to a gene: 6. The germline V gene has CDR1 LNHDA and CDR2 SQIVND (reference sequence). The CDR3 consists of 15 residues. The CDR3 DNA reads TGTGCCAGTAGTATCCCCGGGACTAGCGGGATCGAGCAGTTCTTC. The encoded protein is CASSIPGTSGIEQFF.

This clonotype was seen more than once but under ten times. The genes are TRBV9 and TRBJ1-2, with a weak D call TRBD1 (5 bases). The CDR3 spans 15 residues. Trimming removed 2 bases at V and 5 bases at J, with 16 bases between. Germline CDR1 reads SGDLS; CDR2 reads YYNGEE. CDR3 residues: CASSVAPGTEYGYTF. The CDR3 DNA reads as TGTGCCAGCAGCGTTGCACCCGGGACGGAATATGGCTACACCTTC.

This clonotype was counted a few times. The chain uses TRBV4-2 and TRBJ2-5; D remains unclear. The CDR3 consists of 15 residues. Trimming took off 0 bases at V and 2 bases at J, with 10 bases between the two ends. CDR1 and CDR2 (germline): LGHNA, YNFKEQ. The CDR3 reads CASSQDRARQETQYF. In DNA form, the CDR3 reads TGTGCCAGCAGCCAAGATCGGGCAAGACAAGAGACCCAGTACTTC.